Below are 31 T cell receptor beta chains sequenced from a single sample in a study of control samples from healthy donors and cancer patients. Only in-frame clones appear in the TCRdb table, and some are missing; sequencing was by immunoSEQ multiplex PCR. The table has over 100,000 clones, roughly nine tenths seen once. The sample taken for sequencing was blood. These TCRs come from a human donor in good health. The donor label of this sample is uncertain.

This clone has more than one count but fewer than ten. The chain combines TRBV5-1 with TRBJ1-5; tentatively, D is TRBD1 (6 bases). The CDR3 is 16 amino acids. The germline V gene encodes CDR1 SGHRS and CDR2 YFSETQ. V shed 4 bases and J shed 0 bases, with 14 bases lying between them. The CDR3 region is CASSLGTSHSNQPQHF. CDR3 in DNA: TGCGCCAGCAGCCTAGGGACATCGCATAGCAATCAGCCCCAGCATTTT. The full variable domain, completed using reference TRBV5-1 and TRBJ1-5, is KAGVTQTPRYLIKTRGQQVTLSCSPISGHRSVSWYQQTPGQGLQFLFEYFSETQRNKGNFPGRFSGRQFSNSRSEMNVSTLELGDSALYLCASSLGTSHSNQPQHFGDGTRLSIL.

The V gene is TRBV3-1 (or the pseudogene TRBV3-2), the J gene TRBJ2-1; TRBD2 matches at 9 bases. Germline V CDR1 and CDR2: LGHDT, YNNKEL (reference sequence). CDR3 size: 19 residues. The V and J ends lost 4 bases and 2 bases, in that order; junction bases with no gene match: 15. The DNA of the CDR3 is TGTGCCAGCAGCCCGGAGGCTAGCGGGGTCCCAACCCCCTACAATGAGCAGTTCTTC. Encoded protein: CASSPEASGVPTPYNEQFF.

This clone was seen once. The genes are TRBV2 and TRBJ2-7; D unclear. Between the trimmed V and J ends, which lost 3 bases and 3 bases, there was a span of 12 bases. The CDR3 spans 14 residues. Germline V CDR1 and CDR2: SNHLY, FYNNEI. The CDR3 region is CASSDPGKVYEQYF. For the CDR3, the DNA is TGTGCCAGCAGTGATCCTGGAAAGGTCTACGAGCAGTACTTC.

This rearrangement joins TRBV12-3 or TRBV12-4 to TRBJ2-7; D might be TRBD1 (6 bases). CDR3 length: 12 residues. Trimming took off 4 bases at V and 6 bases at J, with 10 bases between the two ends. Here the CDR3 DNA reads TGTGCCAGCAGTTCCCTGGGGGCCGAGCAGTACTTC. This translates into CASSSLGAEQYF.

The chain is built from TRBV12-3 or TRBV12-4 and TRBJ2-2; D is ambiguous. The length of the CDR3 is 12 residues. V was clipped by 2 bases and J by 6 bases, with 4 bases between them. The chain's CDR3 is CASSLTPGELFF. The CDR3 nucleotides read TGTGCCAGCAGTTTAACGCCCGGGGAGCTGTTTTTT.

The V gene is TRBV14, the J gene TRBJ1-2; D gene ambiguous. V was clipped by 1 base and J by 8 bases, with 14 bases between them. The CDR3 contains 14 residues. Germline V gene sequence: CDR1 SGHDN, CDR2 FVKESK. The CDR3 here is CASSQVGSILGYTF. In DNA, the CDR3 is TGTGCCAGCAGCCAAGTAGGATCAATACTCGGCTACACCTTC.

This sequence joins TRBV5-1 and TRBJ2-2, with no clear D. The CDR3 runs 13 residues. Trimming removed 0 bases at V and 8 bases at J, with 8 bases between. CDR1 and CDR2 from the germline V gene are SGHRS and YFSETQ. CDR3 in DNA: TGCGCCAGCAGCTTGGGAGCGCCTGGGGAGCTGTTTTTT. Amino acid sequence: CASSLGAPGELFF. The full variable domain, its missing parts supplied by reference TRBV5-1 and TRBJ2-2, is KAGVTQTPRYLIKTRGQQVTLSCSPISGHRSVSWYQQTPGQGLQFLFEYFSETQRNKGNFPGRFSGRQFSNSRSEMNVSTLELGDSALYLCASSLGAPGELFFGEGSRLTVL.

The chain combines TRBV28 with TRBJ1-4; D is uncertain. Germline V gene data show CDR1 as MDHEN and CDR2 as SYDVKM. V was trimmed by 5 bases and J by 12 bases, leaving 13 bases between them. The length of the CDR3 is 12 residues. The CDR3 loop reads CASSLGRRELFF. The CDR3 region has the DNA TGTGCCAGCAGTCTAGGACGTAGAGAACTGTTTTTT.

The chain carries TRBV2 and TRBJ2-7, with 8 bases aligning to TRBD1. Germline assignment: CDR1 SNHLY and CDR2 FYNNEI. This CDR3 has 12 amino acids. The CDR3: CAAGRQGFEQYF. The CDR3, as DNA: TGTGCAGCGGGCCGACAGGGGTTCGAGCAGTACTTC. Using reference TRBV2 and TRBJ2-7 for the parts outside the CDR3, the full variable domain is EPEVTQTPSHQVTQMGQEVILRCVPISNHLYFYWYRQILGQKVEFLVSFYNNEISEKSEIFDDQFSVERPDGSNFTLKIRSTKLEDSAMYFCAAGRQGFEQYFGPGTRLTVT.

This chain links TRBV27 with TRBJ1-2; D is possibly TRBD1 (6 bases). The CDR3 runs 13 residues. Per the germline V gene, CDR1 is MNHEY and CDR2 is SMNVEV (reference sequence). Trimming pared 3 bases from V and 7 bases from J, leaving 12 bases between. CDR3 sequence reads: CASSFLQGGGYTF. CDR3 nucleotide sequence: TGTGCCAGCAGTTTCTTACAGGGAGGTGGCTACACCTTC.

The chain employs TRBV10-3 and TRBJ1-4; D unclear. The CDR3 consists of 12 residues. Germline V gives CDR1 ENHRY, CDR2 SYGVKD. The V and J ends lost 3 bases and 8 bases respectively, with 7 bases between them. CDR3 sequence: CAISETQEKLFF. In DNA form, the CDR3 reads TGTGCCATCAGTGAAACACAAGAAAAACTGTTTTTT.

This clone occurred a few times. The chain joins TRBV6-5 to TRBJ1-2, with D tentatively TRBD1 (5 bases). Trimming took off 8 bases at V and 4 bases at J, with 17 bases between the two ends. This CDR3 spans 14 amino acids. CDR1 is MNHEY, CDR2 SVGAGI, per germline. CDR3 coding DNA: TGTGCCAGCGGCCTGGGGGTGCCTACCTATGGCTACACCTTC. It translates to CASGLGVPTYGYTF.

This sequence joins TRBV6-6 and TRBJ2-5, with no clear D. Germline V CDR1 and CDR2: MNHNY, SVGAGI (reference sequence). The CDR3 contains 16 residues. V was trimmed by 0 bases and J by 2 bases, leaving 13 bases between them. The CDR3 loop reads CASSYSSSLDQETQYF. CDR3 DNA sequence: TGTGCCAGCAGTTACTCATCGTCATTGGATCAAGAGACCCAGTACTTC.

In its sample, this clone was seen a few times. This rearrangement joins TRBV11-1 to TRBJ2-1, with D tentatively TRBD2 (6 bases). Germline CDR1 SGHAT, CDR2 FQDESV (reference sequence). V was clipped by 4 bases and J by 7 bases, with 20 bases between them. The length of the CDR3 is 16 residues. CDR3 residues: CASSYRRGGSANEQFF. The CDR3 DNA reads TGTGCCAGCAGCTACAGACGGGGAGGTTCCGCTAATGAGCAGTTCTTC.

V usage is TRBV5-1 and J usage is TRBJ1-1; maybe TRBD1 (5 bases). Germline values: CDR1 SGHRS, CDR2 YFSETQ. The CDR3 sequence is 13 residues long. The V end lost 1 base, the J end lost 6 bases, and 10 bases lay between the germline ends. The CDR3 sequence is CASSLSGFAEAFF. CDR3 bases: TGCGCCAGCAGCTTGTCAGGGTTTGCTGAAGCTTTCTTT.

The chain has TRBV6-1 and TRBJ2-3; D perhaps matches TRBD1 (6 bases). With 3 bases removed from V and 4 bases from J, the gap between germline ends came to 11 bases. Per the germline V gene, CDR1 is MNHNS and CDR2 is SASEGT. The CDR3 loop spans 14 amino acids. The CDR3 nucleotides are TGTGCCAGCAGTGAGGGAACAGGGTCAGATACGCAGTATTTT. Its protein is CASSEGTGSDTQYF.

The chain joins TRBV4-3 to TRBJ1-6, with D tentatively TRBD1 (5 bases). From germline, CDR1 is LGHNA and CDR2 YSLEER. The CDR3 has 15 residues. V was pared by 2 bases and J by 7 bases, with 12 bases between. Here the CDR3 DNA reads TGCGCCAGCAGCCAATCGGGGACGGGAAATTCACCCCTCCACTTT. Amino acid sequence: CASSQSGTGNSPLHF.

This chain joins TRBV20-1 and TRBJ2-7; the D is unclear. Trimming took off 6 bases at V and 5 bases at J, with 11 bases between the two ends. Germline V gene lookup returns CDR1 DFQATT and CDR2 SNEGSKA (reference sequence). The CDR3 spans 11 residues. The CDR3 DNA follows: TGCAGTGCGGAACATCAGGACGAGCAGTACTTC. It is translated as CSAEHQDEQYF.

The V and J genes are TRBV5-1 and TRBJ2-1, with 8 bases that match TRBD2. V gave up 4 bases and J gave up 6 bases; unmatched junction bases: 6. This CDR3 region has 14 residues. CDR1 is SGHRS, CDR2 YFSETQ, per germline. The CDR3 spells CASSRLGGANEQFF. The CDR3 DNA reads TGCGCCAGCAGCCGCCTCGGGGGGGCCAATGAGCAGTTCTTC.

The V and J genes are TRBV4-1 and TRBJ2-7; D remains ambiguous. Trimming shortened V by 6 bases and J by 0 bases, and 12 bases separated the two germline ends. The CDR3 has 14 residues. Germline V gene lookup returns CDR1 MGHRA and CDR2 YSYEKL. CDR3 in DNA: TGCGCCAGCAGAGTACACGCGAGCTCCTACGAGCAGTACTTC. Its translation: CASRVHASSYEQYF.

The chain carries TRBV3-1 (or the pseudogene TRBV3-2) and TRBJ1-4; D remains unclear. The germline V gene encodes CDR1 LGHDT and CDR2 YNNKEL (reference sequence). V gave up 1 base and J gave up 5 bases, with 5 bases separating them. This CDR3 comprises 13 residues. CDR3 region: CASSQVQNEKLFF. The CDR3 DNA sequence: TGTGCCAGCAGCCAAGTACAGAATGAAAAACTGTTTTTT.

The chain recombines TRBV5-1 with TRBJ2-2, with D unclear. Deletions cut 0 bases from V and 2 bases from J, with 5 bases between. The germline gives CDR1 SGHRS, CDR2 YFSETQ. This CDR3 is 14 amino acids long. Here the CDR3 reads CASSLVPNTGELFF. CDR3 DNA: TGCGCCAGCAGCTTGGTTCCTAACACCGGGGAGCTGTTTTTT.

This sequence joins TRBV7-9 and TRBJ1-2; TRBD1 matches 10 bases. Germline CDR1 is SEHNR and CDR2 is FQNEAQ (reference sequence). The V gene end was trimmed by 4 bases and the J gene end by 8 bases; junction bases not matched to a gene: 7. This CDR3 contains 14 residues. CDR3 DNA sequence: TGTGCCAGCAGCTCCCTAGGACAGGGGGAAGGCTACACCTTC. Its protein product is CASSSLGQGEGYTF. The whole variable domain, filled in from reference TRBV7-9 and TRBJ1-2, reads DTGVSQNPRHKITKRGQNVTFRCDPISEHNRLYWYRQTLGQGPEFLTYFQNEAQLEKSRLLSDRFSAERPKGSFSTLEIQRTEQGDSAMYLCASSSLGQGEGYTFGSGTRLTVV.

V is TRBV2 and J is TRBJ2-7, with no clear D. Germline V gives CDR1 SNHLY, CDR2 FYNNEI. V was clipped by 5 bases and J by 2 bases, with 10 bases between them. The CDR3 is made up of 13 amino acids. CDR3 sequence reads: CASSTSGPYEQYF. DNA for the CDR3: TGTGCCAGCAGTACCTCAGGTCCCTACGAGCAGTACTTC.

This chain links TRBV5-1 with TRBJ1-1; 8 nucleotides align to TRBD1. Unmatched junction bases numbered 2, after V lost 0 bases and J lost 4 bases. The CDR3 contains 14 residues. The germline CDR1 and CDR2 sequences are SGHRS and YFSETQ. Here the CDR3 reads CASSLAGGVTEAFF. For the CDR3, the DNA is TGCGCCAGCAGCTTGGCAGGGGGCGTCACTGAAGCTTTCTTT.

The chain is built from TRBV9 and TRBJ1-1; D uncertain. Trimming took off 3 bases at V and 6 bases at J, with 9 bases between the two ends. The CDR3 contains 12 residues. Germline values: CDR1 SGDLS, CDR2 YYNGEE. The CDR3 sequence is CASSAPRAEAFF. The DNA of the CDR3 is TGTGCCAGCAGCGCCCCCCGCGCTGAAGCTTTCTTT.

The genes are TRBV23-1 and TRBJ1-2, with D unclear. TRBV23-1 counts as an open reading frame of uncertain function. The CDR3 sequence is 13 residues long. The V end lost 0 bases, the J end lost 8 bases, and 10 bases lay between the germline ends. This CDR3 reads CASSQSRVGGYTF. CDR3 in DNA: TGCGCCAGCAGTCAATCCAGAGTTGGAGGCTACACCTTC.

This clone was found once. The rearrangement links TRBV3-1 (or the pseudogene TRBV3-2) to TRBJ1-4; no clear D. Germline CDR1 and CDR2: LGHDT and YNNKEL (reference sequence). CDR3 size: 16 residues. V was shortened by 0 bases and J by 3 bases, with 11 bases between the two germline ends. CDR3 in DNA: TGTGCCAGCAGCCAAGATCTCAGCGAAGCTAATGAAAAACTGTTTTTT. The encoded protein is CASSQDLSEANEKLFF.

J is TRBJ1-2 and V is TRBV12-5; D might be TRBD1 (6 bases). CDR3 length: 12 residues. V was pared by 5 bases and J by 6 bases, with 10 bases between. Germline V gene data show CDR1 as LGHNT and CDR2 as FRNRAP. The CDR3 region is CASGRYRDGYTF. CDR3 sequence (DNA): TGTGCTAGTGGTCGGTACAGGGATGGCTACACCTTC.

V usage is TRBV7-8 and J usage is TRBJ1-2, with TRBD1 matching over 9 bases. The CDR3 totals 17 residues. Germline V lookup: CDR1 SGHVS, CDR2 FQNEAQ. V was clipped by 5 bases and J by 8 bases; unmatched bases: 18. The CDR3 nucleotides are TGTGCCAGCAGCCTATCGGCCGGAACGGGACAGGGTGGCGGCTACACCTTC. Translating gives CASSLSAGTGQGGGYTF.

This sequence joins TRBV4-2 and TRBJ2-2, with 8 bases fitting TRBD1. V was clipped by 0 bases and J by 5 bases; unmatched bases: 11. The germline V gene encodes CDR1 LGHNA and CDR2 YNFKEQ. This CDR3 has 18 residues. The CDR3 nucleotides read TGTGCCAGCAGCCAAGATTCTAACAGGGGGAGCGATACCGGGGAGCTGTTTTTT. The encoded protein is CASSQDSNRGSDTGELFF.